The 32 T cell receptor beta chains reported below all come from one sample, sequenced in a study of Graves' ophthalmopathy and Graves' hyperthyroidism. The sequenced template was RNA, covering the TCR beta CDR3 region. A first-round RT-PCR used HTBI primers, followed by a second-round multiplex PCR. TCRdb redid the calling of the multiplex PCR reads with MiXCR, one entry per CDR3 protein. The sample consists of 200,000 to 300,000 distinct CDR3 sequences, about 46% of them appearing once. Sequenced: peripheral blood. Receptors originate from an adult man with Graves' ophthalmopathy.

The chain is built from TRBV5-1 and TRBJ1-3; 8 nucleotides align to TRBD1. V lost 3 bases to trimming and J lost 8 bases; unmatched junction nucleotides: 10. This CDR3 region has 15 residues. Germline V lookup: CDR1 SGHRS, CDR2 YFSETQ. CDR3 amino acids: CASSSTGAAGYTIYF. CDR3 nucleotides: TGCGCCAGCAGCTCGACAGGGGCCGCTGGCTACACCATATATTTT. The full variable domain, its missing parts supplied by reference TRBV5-1 and TRBJ1-3, is KAGVTQTPRYLIKTRGQQVTLSCSPISGHRSVSWYQQTPGQGLQFLFEYFSETQRNKGNFPGRFSGRQFSNSRSEMNVSTLELGDSALYLCASSSTGAAGYTIYFGEGSWLTVV.

This clonotype was found a few times. The chain carries TRBV10-2 and TRBJ2-7; 9 bases align to TRBD2. Germline lookup yields CDR1 WSHSY and CDR2 SAAADI. V lost 7 bases to trimming and J lost 5 bases; unmatched junction nucleotides: 12. The CDR3 has 15 amino acids. The CDR3 loop is CASNNGAGGRNEQYF. CDR3 in DNA: TGCGCCAGCAATAACGGGGCGGGGGGGCGGAACGAGCAGTACTTC.

V gene TRBV7-2 combines with J gene TRBJ1-4; no firm D call. There are 17 residues in the CDR3. The V gene's germline CDR1 is SGHTA and CDR2 FQGNSA. V dropped 0 bases and J dropped 6 bases, with 17 bases sitting between them. The CDR3 spells CASSLAPEGGIDEKLFF. The CDR3, as DNA: TGTGCCAGCAGCTTAGCGCCTGAAGGAGGGATCGATGAAAAACTGTTTTTT.

The chain uses TRBV10-3 and TRBJ1-1, with a possible D match to TRBD1 (6 bases). V was cut by 10 bases and J by 11 bases, with 20 bases left in between. From germline, CDR1 is ENHRY and CDR2 SYGVKD. The CDR3 spans 12 residues. CDR3 sequence (DNA): TGTGCCAGCACCGGGGATTGCAGGGGTGCTTTCTTT. Its translation: CASTGDCRGAFF.

The chain links TRBV9 to TRBJ2-2, with no clear D. Germline loops: CDR1 SGDLS, CDR2 YYNGEE. Trimming shortened V by 4 bases and J by 0 bases, and 7 bases separated the two germline ends. This CDR3 has 14 amino acids. As DNA, the CDR3 is TGTGCCAGCAGCCCCCTTCCGAACACCGGGGAGCTGTTTTTT. Translated: CASSPLPNTGELFF.

The chain is built from TRBV20-1 and TRBJ2-7; 14 bases match TRBD2. With the DNA end fitting TRBJ2-1 better, the J assignment may be wrong. CDR3 length: 15 amino acids. CDR1 and CDR2 (germline): DFQATT, SNEGSKA (reference sequence). This CDR3 reads CSAGGLAGADNEQFF. The CDR3 DNA reads as TGCAGTGCTGGGGGACTAGCGGGGGCAGATAATGAGCAGTTCTTC.

Ten or more counts support this clonotype. The chain carries TRBV10-3 and TRBJ1-2, with a tentative D call TRBD1 (5 bases). Trimming removed 6 bases at V and 4 bases at J, with 12 bases between. The CDR3 has 13 residues. Germline CDR1 ENHRY, CDR2 SYGVKD. The CDR3 DNA sequence: TGTGCCATCAGCCAGGACACGCCCTATGGCTACACCTTC. Translation: CAISQDTPYGYTF.

This clonotype has just a few counts. The CDR3 DNA sequence: TGTGCCAGCAGTTCATCCGGGACAGAGCACTATGGCTACACCTTC. It specifies CASSSSGTEHYGYTF. The rearrangement joins TRBV2 to TRBJ1-2, with 7 nucleotides matching TRBD1. The V gene end was trimmed by 5 bases and the J gene end by 3 bases; junction bases not matched to a gene: 9. Germline CDR1 reads SNHLY; CDR2 reads FYNNEI. This CDR3 region has 15 residues.

This clonotype was seen more than once but under ten times. This sequence joins TRBV29-1 and TRBJ2-2; D uncertain. Trimming took off 2 bases at V and 2 bases at J, with 9 bases between the two ends. Germline V gene sequence: CDR1 SQVTM, CDR2 ANQGSEA. The CDR3 extends over 14 amino acids. The CDR3 nucleotides are TGCAGCGTTGAACAGTCGGTTAACACCGGGGAGCTGTTTTTT. It codes for CSVEQSVNTGELFF.

The rearrangement links TRBV11-2 to TRBJ2-2; a possible D gene is TRBD2 (6 bases). CDR1 and CDR2 (germline): SGHAT, FQNNGV. Trimming left V 3 bases short and J 2 bases short, with 13 bases between. The CDR3 totals 16 residues. Here the CDR3 DNA reads TGTGCCAGCAGCTTCAGACTAGGGAGAAACACCGGGGAGCTGTTTTTT. Translated: CASSFRLGRNTGELFF. The full variable domain, in which reference TRBV11-2 and TRBJ2-2 provide the parts outside the CDR3, is EAGVAQSPRYKIIEKRQSVAFWCNPISGHATLYWYQQILGQGPKLLIQFQNNGVVDDSQLPKDRFSAERLKGVDSTLKIQPAKLEDSAVYLCASSFRLGRNTGELFFGEGSRLTVL.

The V and J genes are TRBV2 and TRBJ2-7; TRBD2 is a possible D gene (6 bases). Germline V gene data show CDR1 as SNHLY and CDR2 as FYNNEI. This CDR3 has 13 residues. Trimming pared 5 bases from V and 5 bases from J, leaving 13 bases between. As DNA, the CDR3 is TGTGCCAGCAGTTTATCGTCGGGGGACGAGCAGTACTTC. The encoded protein is CASSLSSGDEQYF. Full variable domain (missing parts from reference TRBV2 and TRBJ2-7): EPEVTQTPSHQVTQMGQEVILRCVPISNHLYFYWYRQILGQKVEFLVSFYNNEISEKSEIFDDQFSVERPDGSNFTLKIRSTKLEDSAMYFCASSLSSGDEQYFGPGTRLTVT.

J is TRBJ2-5 and V is TRBV10-3; the match to TRBD1 covers 10 bases. With V trimmed by 4 bases and J by 4 bases, 6 bases remained unmatched. This CDR3 spans 15 amino acids. Germline-derived CDR1 and CDR2 are ENHRY and SYGVKD. CDR3 in amino acids: CAISARDRGGETQYF. The DNA for the CDR3 is TGTGCCATCAGTGCCAGGGACAGGGGAGGAGAGACCCAGTACTTC.

The V gene is TRBV2, the J gene TRBJ1-2; D ambiguous. The germline V and J ends were trimmed by 6 bases and 8 bases, with 22 bases remaining between them. The length of the CDR3 is 15 residues. Germline V gives CDR1 SNHLY, CDR2 FYNNEI. In DNA, the CDR3 is TGTGCCAGCAGCGACATAGCGGTACAGAAGAGGGGCTACACCTTC. Its translation: CASSDIAVQKRGYTF.

Regarding this clonotype: This may be a read error: a much more frequent sequence differs by one nucleotide. No conserved phenylalanine or tryptophan is present at the end of the CDR3, so a read error is the likely explanation. V gene TRBV19 combines with J gene TRBJ1-2; 7 bases line up with TRBD1. With V trimmed by 10 bases and J by 3 bases, 20 bases remained unmatched. CDR3 length: 17 residues. Per germline, CDR1 LNHDA and CDR2 SQIVND (reference sequence). CDR3 DNA: TGTGCCACCAGTGATCCAGGGGGGAACGCTCCAGACTATGGCTACACCTCC. Amino acids: CATSDPGGNAPDYGYTS.

This clonotype was detected a few times. The rearrangement joins TRBV5-5 to TRBJ1-1, with 8 bases matching TRBD1. The CDR3 length is 14 residues. Germline lookup yields CDR1 SGHKS and CDR2 YYEKEE (reference sequence). The ends lost 5 bases at V and 3 bases at J; junction bases unmatched: 6. The CDR3 DNA reads as TGTGCCAGCAGAGCCGGGACAGGTTACACTGAAGCTTTCTTT. It specifies CASRAGTGYTEAFF.

A note on this clonotype: At one end the junction does not follow the germline gene, possibly because of a read error. This rearrangement joins TRBV5-8 to TRBJ2-2; 8 bases match TRBD1. The CDR3 is 16 residues long. CDR1 is SGHTS, CDR2 YDEGEE, per germline. The DNA of the CDR3 is TGCGCCAGCAGCTTGCTCACAGGGGGTGACACCGGGGAGCTGTTTTTT. Its protein is CASSLLTGGDTGELFF.

The chain employs TRBV7-8 and TRBJ1-2; 8 nucleotides line up with TRBD1. The CDR3 is made up of 16 amino acids. Unmatched junction bases numbered 18, after V lost 5 bases and J lost 10 bases. Looked up from germline, CDR1 is SGHVS and CDR2 is FQNEAQ. CDR3 coding DNA: TGTGCCAGCAGCCTCCTAGGACAGGGACAAAGGGGTGACTACACCTTC. As protein: CASSLLGQGQRGDYTF. The full variable domain, with the rest looked up from reference TRBV7-8 and TRBJ1-2, is GAGVSQSPRYKVAKRGQDVALRCDPISGHVSLFWYQQALGQGPEFLTYFQNEAQLDKSGLPSDRFFAERPEGSVSTLKIQRTQQEDSAVYLCASSLLGQGQRGDYTFGSGTRLTVV.

Concerning this clonotype itself: The junction shows a germline mismatch at one end, possibly a read error. The chain combines TRBV10-2 with TRBJ2-7; D not resolved. This CDR3 has 15 amino acids. Germline V gives CDR1 WSHSY, CDR2 SAAADI. The CDR3 DNA reads TGTGCCAGCAGTTTGTGGACCCGGTCCGCCTACGAGCAGTACTTC. Its translation: CASSLWTRSAYEQYF.

At least ten counts were recorded for this clonotype. The germline gene is not matched at one end of the junction; a read error may be the cause. The chain carries TRBV29-1 and TRBJ1-1, with D perhaps TRBD1 (5 bases). CDR1 SQVTM and CDR2 ANQGSEA come from the germline V gene. The CDR3 length is 12 residues. The CDR3 sequence is CSVEDRNTEAFF. DNA of the CDR3: TGCAGCGTGGAAGACAGGAACACTGAAGCTTTCTTT. Drawing the rest from reference TRBV29-1 and TRBJ1-1, the complete variable domain is SAVISQKPSRDICQRGTSLTIQCQVDSQVTMMFWYRQQPGQSLTLIATANQGSEATYESGFVIDKFPISRPNLTFSTLTVSNMSPEDSSIYLCSVEDRNTEAFFGQGTRLTVV.

The chain carries TRBV7-2 and TRBJ2-5, with a possible D match to TRBD2 (6 bases). With 6 bases removed from V and 2 bases from J, the gap between germline ends came to 10 bases. The CDR3 sequence is 13 residues long. The germline gives CDR1 SGHTA, CDR2 FQGNSA. The CDR3 DNA sequence: TGTGCCAGCAGTGGGACTCTGCAAGAGACCCAGTACTTC. Protein: CASSGTLQETQYF.

This clonotype was found a few times. The gene calls are TRBV9 and TRBJ2-7; D is perhaps TRBD2 (6 bases). V lost 3 bases to trimming and J lost 1 base, with 11 bases between them. This CDR3 is built from 14 residues. The germline V gene encodes CDR1 SGDLS and CDR2 YYNGEE. The DNA of the CDR3 is TGTGCCAGCAGCGACGGGAGCGGTTCCTACGAGCAGTACTTC. Translating gives CASSDGSGSYEQYF.

This clonotype has more than one count but fewer than ten. The chain joins TRBV5-1 to TRBJ2-7; 7 bases map to TRBD1. The germline CDR1 and CDR2 sequences are SGHRS and YFSETQ. CDR3 length: 14 residues. Unmatched junction bases numbered 5, after V lost 4 bases and J lost 1 base. CDR3 in amino acids: CASSGHRGSYEQYF. The DNA for the CDR3 is TGCGCCAGCAGCGGCCACAGGGGATCCTACGAGCAGTACTTC.

This chain connects TRBV20-1 to TRBJ2-7; D is possibly TRBD2 (5 bases). Germline V gives CDR1 DFQATT, CDR2 SNEGSKA (reference sequence). V lost 1 base and J 4 bases, leaving 20 bases between the germline ends. This CDR3 contains 16 residues. The CDR3 here is CSARVTTGLLNYEQYF. In DNA, the CDR3 is TGCAGTGCTAGAGTTACCACCGGACTCCTGAATTACGAGCAGTACTTC.

On this clonotype itself: This may come from a read error, since a much larger clone is one base off. This chain joins TRBV7-9 and TRBJ1-2; D may be TRBD1 (5 bases). V was shortened by 5 bases and J by 2 bases, with 15 bases between the two germline ends. Per germline, CDR1 SEHNR and CDR2 FQNEAQ (reference sequence). There are 15 residues in the CDR3. The CDR3 is CASSDLPRDNYGYTF. In DNA form, the CDR3 reads TGTGCCAGCAGCGATCTACCCCGGGACAACTATGGCTACACCTTC.

V gene TRBV7-8 combines with J gene TRBJ1-5, with 8 bases lining up with TRBD1. V dropped 7 bases and J dropped 6; count of bases not matched to a gene: 5. In germline, CDR1 is SGHVS, CDR2 FQNEAQ. The CDR3 covers 13 residues. The CDR3 sequence is CASKRTGTQPQHF. For the CDR3, the DNA is TGTGCCAGCAAGCGGACAGGGACTCAGCCCCAGCATTTT.

This rearrangement joins TRBV20-1 to TRBJ1-4; TRBD1 agrees at 12 bases. J lost 6 bases, V lost 0 bases, and 11 bases had no gene match. The CDR3 totals 18 residues. Looked up from germline, CDR1 is DFQATT and CDR2 is SNEGSKA (reference sequence). The CDR3 nucleotides read TGCAGTGCTAGAGATCAGGGGACAGGGGGCGAGTTTCATGAAAAACTGTTTTTT. Protein: CSARDQGTGGEFHEKLFF.

The gene calls are TRBV6-1 and TRBJ1-5; D is undetermined. Trimming left V 4 bases short and J 13 bases short, with 8 bases between. CDR1 and CDR2 (germline): MNHNS, SASEGT. This CDR3 has 10 residues. The DNA for the CDR3 is TGTGCCAGCAGTGGAGGGCCACAGCATTTT. Its protein product is CASSGGPQHF.

The chain joins TRBV29-1 to TRBJ1-1; TRBD1 aligns across 8 bases. The length of the CDR3 is 12 residues. Germline V gene lookup returns CDR1 SQVTM and CDR2 ANQGSEA. The CDR3 here is CGAGQADTEAFF. In DNA, the CDR3 is TGCGGCGCGGGACAGGCAGACACTGAAGCTTTCTTT.

This clonotype was counted only a few times. The V and J genes are TRBV19 and TRBJ2-2, with 9 bases identical to TRBD1. CDR3 length equals 15 residues. Germline trimming cut 8 bases from V and 6 bases from J; bases unmatched to any gene: 10. Germline loops: CDR1 LNHDA, CDR2 SQIVND (reference sequence). CDR3 coding DNA: TGTGCCAGTGTCGACAGGGGGAAAAGGTCCGGGGAGCTGTTTTTT. It yields the protein CASVDRGKRSGELFF.

This clonotype occurred a few times. The rearrangement joins TRBV6-6 to TRBJ2-2; D remains ambiguous. Germline CDR1 and CDR2: MNHNY and SVGAGI (reference sequence). CDR3 length: 12 amino acids. Trimming took off 5 bases at V and 5 bases at J, with 6 bases between the two ends. CDR3 DNA: TGTGCCAGCAGTCCCCCGACCGGGGAGCTGTTTTTT. Translation: CASSPPTGELFF.

The chain is built from TRBV5-1 and TRBJ1-1; D unresolved. Between the trimmed V and J ends, which lost 4 bases and 0 bases, there was a span of 13 bases. The CDR3 has 15 amino acids. From germline, CDR1 is SGHRS and CDR2 YFSETQ. The CDR3 here is CASSPLTGLNTEAFF. For the CDR3, the DNA is TGCGCCAGCAGCCCCCTTACTGGGCTGAACACTGAAGCTTTCTTT. The entire variable domain, with the rest obtained from reference TRBV5-1 and TRBJ1-1, is as follows: KAGVTQTPRYLIKTRGQQVTLSCSPISGHRSVSWYQQTPGQGLQFLFEYFSETQRNKGNFPGRFSGRQFSNSRSEMNVSTLELGDSALYLCASSPLTGLNTEAFFGQGTRLTVV.

A few counts support this clonotype. V is TRBV12-3 or TRBV12-4 and J is TRBJ1-5; 7 positions match TRBD1. V lost 1 base and J lost 1; bases outside the gene matches: 1. This CDR3 spans 15 amino acids. In DNA form, the CDR3 reads TGTGCCAGCAGTTTAGAGGGGGCAAGCAATCAGCCCCAGCATTTT. As protein: CASSLEGASNQPQHF.